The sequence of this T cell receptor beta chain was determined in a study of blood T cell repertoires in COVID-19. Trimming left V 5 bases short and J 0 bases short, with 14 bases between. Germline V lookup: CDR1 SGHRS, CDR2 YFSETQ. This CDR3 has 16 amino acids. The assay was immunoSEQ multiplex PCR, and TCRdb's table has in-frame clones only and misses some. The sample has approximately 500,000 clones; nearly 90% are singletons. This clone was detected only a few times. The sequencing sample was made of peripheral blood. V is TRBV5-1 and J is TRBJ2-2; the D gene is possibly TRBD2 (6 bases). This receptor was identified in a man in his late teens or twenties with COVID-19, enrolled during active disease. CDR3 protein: CASRNRGTPNTGELFF. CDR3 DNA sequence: TGCGCCAGCAGAAACCGGGGGACTCCGAACACCGGGGAGCTGTTTTTT.